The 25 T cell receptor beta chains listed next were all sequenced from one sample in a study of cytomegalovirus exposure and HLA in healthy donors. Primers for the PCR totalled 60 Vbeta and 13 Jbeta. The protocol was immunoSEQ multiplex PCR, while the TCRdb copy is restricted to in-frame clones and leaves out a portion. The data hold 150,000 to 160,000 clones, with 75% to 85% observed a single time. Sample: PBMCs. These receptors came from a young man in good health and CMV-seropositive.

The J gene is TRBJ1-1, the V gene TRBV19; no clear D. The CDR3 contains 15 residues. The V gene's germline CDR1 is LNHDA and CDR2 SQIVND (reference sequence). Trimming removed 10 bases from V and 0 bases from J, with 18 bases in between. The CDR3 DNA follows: TGTGCCACTACCACAGCCTTTCAGATGAACACTGAAGCTTTCTTT. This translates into CATTTAFQMNTEAFF. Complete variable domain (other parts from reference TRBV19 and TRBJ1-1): DGGITQSPKYLFRKEGQNVTLSCEQNLNHDAMYWYRQDPGQGLRLIYYSQIVNDFQKGDIAEGYSVSREKKESFPLTVTSAQKNPTAFYLCATTTAFQMNTEAFFGQGTRLTVV.

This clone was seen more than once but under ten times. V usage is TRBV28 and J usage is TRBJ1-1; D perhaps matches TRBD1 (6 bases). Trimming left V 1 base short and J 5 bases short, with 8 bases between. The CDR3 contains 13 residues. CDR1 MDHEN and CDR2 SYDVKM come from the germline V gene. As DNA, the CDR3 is TGTGCCAGCAGTTTATACAGGGCGACTGAAGCTTTCTTT. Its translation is CASSLYRATEAFF.

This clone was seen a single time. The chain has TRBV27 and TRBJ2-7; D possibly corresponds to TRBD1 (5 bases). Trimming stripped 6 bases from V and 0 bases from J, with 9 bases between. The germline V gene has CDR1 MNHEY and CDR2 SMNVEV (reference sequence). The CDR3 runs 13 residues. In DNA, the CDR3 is TGTGCCAGCAGAGGGGCCAGCTCCTACGAGCAGTACTTC. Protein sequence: CASRGASSYEQYF.

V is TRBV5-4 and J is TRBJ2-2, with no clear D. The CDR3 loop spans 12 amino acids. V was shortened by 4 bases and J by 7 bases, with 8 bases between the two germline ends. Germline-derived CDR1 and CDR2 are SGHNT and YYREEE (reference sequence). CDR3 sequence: CASSLRGGELFF. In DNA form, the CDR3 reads TGTGCCAGCAGCCTACGTGGCGGGGAGCTGTTTTTT.

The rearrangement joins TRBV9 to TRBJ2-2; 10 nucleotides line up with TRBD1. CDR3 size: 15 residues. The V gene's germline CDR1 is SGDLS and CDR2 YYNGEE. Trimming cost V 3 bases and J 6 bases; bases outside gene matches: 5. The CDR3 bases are TGTGCCAGCAGCGCTTACGACAGGGGGCCCGGGGAGCTGTTTTTT. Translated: CASSAYDRGPGELFF. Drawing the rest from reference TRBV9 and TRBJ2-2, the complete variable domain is DSGVTQTPKHLITATGQRVTLRCSPRSGDLSVYWYQQSLDQGLQFLIQYYNGEERAKGNILERFSAQQFPDLHSELNLSSLELGDSALYFCASSAYDRGPGELFFGEGSRLTVL.

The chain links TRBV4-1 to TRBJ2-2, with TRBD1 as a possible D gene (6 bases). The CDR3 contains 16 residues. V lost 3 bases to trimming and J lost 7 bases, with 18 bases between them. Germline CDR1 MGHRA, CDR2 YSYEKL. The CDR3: CASSHTGSSEIGELFF. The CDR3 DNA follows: TGCGCCAGCAGCCACACAGGGAGTTCAGAAATCGGGGAGCTGTTTTTT.

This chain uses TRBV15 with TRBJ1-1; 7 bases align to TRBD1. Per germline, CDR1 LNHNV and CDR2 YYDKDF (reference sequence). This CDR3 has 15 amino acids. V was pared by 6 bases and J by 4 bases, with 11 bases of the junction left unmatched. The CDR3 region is CATRWKGGSGTEAFF. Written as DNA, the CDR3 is TGTGCCACCAGGTGGAAAGGGGGCTCGGGCACTGAAGCTTTCTTT.

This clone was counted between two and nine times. Written as DNA, the CDR3 is TGTGCCAGCAGCCCTTTTAAGGGGATGGAGACCCAGTACTTC. Protein: CASSPFKGMETQYF. V and J are TRBV9 and TRBJ2-5; a possible D gene is TRBD1 (5 bases). Germline loops: CDR1 SGDLS, CDR2 YYNGEE. This CDR3 spans 14 amino acids. Trimming cost V 4 bases and J 5 bases, with 15 bases left between them. Full variable domain (rest looked up from reference TRBV9 and TRBJ2-5): DSGVTQTPKHLITATGQRVTLRCSPRSGDLSVYWYQQSLDQGLQFLIQYYNGEERAKGNILERFSAQQFPDLHSELNLSSLELGDSALYFCASSPFKGMETQYFGPGTRLLVL.

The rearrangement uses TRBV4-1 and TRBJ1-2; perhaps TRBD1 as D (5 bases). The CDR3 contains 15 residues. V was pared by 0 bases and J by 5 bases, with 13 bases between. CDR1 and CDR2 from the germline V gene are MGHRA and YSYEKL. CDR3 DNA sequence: TGCGCCAGCAGCCAAGATCCATGGGGCGAGTATGGCTACACCTTC. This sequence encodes CASSQDPWGEYGYTF.

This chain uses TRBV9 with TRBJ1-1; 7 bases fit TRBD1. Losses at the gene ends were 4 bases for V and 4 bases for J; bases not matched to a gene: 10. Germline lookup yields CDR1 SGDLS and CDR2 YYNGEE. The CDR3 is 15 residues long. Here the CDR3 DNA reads TGTGCCAGCAGCCCCGATGGGACAGCCCTCACTGAAGCTTTCTTT. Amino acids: CASSPDGTALTEAFF.

CDR3 sequence reads: CASSESGTGGFYEQYF. The CDR3 bases are TGCGCCAGCAGTGAGTCCGGGACAGGGGGATTCTACGAGCAGTACTTC. V gene TRBV10-1 combines with J gene TRBJ2-7; 11 nucleotides align to TRBD1. The CDR3 extends over 16 amino acids. With V trimmed by 0 bases and J by 3 bases, 4 bases remained unmatched. Germline assignment: CDR1 WNHNN and CDR2 SYGVQD (reference sequence).

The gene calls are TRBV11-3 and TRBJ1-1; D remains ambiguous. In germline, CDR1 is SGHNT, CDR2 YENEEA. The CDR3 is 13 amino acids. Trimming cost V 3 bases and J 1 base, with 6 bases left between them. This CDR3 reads CASSFTANTEAFF. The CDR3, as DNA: TGTGCCAGCAGCTTTACAGCGAACACTGAAGCTTTCTTT.

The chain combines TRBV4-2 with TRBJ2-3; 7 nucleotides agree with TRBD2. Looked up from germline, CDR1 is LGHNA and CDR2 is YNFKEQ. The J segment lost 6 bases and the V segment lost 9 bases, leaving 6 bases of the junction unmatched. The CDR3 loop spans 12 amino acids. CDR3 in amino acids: CASRAGGDTQYF. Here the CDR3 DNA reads TGTGCCAGTCGAGCCGGGGGGGATACGCAGTATTTT.

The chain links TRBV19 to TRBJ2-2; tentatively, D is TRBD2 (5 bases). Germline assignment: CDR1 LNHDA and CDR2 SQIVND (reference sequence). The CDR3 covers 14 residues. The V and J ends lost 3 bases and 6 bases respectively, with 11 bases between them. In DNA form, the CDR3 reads TGTGCCAGTAGTATCATGGGAGTCCCCGGGGAGCTGTTTTTT. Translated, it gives CASSIMGVPGELFF.

The CDR3 bases are TGTTCCTCCCGGGGGGGGCAGCCGGACCTCGGCGGCTACACCTTC. Encoded protein: CSSRGGQPDLGGYTF. J is TRBJ1-2 and V is TRBV7-9; tentatively, D is TRBD1 (6 bases). CDR1 and CDR2 (germline): SEHNR, FQNEAQ (reference sequence). This CDR3 has 15 amino acids.

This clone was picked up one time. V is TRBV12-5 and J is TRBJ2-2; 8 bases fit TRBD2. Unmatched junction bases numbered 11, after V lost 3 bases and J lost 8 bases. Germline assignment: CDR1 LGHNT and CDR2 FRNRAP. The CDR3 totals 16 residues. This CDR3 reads CASGFASGGPRGELFF. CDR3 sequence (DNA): TGTGCTAGTGGTTTCGCGAGCGGGGGCCCAAGGGGGGAGCTGTTTTTT. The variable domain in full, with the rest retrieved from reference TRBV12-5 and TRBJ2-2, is DARVTQTPRHKVTEMGQEVTMRCQPILGHNTVFWYRQTMMQGLELLAYFRNRAPLDDSGMPKDRFSAEMPDATLATLKIQPSEPRDSAVYFCASGFASGGPRGELFFGEGSRLTVL.

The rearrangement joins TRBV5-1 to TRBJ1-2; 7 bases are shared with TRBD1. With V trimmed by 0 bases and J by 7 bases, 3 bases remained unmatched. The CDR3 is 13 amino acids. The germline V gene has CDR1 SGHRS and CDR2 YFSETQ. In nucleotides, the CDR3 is TGCGCCAGCAGCTTGGGCCAGGGGGTTGGCTACACCTTC. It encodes CASSLGQGVGYTF.

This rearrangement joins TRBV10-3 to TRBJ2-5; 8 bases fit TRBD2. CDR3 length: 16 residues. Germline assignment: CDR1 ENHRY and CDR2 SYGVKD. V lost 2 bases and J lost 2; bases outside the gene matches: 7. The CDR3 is CAISEGPGGRQETQYF. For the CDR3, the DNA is TGTGCCATCAGTGAGGGTCCGGGGGGGAGGCAAGAGACCCAGTACTTC.

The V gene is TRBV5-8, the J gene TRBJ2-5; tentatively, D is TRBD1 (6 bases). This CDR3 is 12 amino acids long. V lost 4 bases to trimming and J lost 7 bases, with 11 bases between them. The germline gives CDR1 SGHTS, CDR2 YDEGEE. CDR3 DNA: TGTGCCAGCAGCGACAGGATCGCGACCCAGTACTTC. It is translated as CASSDRIATQYF.

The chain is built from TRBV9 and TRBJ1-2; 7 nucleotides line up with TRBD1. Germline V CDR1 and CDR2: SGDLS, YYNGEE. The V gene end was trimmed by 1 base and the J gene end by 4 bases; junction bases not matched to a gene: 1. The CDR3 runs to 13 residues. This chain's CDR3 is CASSVNRGYGYTF. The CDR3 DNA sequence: TGTGCCAGCAGCGTAAACAGGGGCTATGGCTACACCTTC.

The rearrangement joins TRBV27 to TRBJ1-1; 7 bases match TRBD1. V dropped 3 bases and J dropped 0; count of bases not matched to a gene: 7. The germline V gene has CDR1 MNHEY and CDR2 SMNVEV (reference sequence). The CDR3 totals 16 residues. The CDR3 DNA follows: TGTGCCAGCAGTTTGGGGACAGACTTCATGAACACTGAAGCTTTCTTT. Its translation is CASSLGTDFMNTEAFF.

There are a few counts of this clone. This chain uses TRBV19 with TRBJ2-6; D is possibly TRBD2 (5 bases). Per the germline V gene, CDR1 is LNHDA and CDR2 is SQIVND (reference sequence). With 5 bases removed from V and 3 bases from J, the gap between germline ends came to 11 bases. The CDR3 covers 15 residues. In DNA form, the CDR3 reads TGTGCCAGTAGTTCAAGAGGGTTTGGGGCCAACGTCCTGACTTTC. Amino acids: CASSSRGFGANVLTF.

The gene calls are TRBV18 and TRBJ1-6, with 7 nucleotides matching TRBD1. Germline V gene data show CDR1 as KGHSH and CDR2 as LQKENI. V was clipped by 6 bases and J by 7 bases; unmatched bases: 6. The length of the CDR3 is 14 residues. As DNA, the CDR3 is TGTGCCAGCTCCCCCGGGACAGAAAATTCACCCCTCCACTTT. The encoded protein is CASSPGTENSPLHF.

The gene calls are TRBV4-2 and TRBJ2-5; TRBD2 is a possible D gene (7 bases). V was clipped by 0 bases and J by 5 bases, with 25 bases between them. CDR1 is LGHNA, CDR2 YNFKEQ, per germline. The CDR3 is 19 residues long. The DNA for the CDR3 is TGTGCCAGCAGCCAAGAGTGGGGGCAGGCGGGGGTCGGGCATGAGACCCAGTACTTC. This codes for CASSQEWGQAGVGHETQYF.

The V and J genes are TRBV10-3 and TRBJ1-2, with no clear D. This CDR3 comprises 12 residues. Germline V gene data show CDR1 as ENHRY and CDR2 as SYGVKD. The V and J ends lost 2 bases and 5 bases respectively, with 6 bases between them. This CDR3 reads CAISERGYGYTF. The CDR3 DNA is TGTGCCATCAGTGAGCGCGGGTATGGCTACACCTTC.